Shown below are 23 T cell receptor beta chains from a single sample sequenced in a study of cytomegalovirus exposure and HLA in healthy donors (dated by TCRdb to about 2017). Library preparation was by the immunoSEQ multiplex PCR assay. A mixture of 60 forward primers for TCR Vbeta segments and 13 reverse primers for TCR Jbeta segments was used in the multiplex PCR. TCRdb retrieved this table from immuneACCESS and kept in-frame rearrangements only. Not all clones are present; in checked studies, unresolved V genes account for under half, and no reason is known for the remainder. For this sample there are about 170,000 clones; approximately 88% appear just once. Roughly 1.2% of the sample rests with the top ten. Sequencing was performed on PBMCs. The receptors derive from a boy aged 2 to 10 in good health and CMV-seronegative.

CDR3 bases: TGTGCCAGCAGTGAAGCAAACACTGAAGCTTTCTTT. Translating it yields CASSEANTEAFF. The chain carries TRBV6-5 and TRBJ1-1, with D hard to call. V lost 5 bases to trimming and J lost 2 bases, with 6 bases between them. The CDR3 spans 12 residues. Germline V gene sequence: CDR1 MNHEY, CDR2 SVGAGI.

This clone showed up just once. The chain recombines TRBV10-2 with TRBJ2-3; weak D call: TRBD1 (5 bases). Germline V CDR1 and CDR2: WSHSY, SAAADI. This CDR3 contains 14 residues. V lost 7 bases and J lost 4, with 15 bases in between. CDR3: CASTLLQQADTQYF. CDR3 sequence (DNA): TGCGCCAGCACCCTTCTACAACAGGCAGATACGCAGTATTTT.

The chain carries TRBV5-6 and TRBJ2-7, with 9 nucleotides matching TRBD1. CDR3 size: 16 residues. Germline CDR1 and CDR2: SGHDT and YYEEEE. Trimming removed 0 bases from V and 5 bases from J; junction bases left unmatched: 9. The CDR3 region has the DNA TGTGCCAGCAGCTTGGTCTTGGACAGGGGATCACACGAGCAGTACGTC. Translating gives CASSLVLDRGSHEQYV.

The CDR3 is CASSIGSGVGGETQYF. CDR3 coding DNA: TGTGCCAGTAGTATTGGCAGCGGAGTTGGAGGAGAGACCCAGTACTTC. The chain employs TRBV19 and TRBJ2-5, with a tentative D call TRBD2 (5 bases). This CDR3 is 16 amino acids long. Deletions cut 3 bases from V and 4 bases from J, with 18 bases between. The germline V gene has CDR1 LNHDA and CDR2 SQIVND (reference sequence).

The chain links TRBV27 to TRBJ2-3; TRBD1 matches at 12 bases. There are 16 residues in the CDR3. CDR1 is MNHEY and CDR2 is SMNVEV in the germline V gene (reference sequence). V shed 4 bases, J shed 2 bases, and the junction held 4 bases outside the gene matches. The CDR3 DNA is TGTGCCAGCAGTTGGGGGGGACAGGGGGCCACAGATACGCAGTATTTT. It yields the protein CASSWGGQGATDTQYF.

V usage is TRBV6-5 and J usage is TRBJ1-1; 9 bases match TRBD1. The J segment lost 4 bases and the V segment lost 6 bases, leaving 9 bases of the junction unmatched. CDR1 and CDR2 (germline): MNHEY, SVGAGI. The CDR3 contains 15 residues. The CDR3 here is CASRDTGGMSTEAFF. For the CDR3, the DNA is TGTGCCAGCAGAGATACAGGGGGCATGAGCACTGAAGCTTTCTTT.

This rearrangement joins TRBV15 to TRBJ1-1; 7 bases are shared with TRBD1. Germline assignment: CDR1 LNHNV and CDR2 YYDKDF (reference sequence). The CDR3 covers 17 residues. J was trimmed by 2 bases and V by 1 base; bases with no gene match: 10. CDR3 sequence reads: CATSRGDRERFNTEAFF. CDR3 nucleotide sequence: TGTGCCACCAGCAGAGGGGACAGAGAAAGATTTAACACTGAAGCTTTCTTT.

The sample holds a few counts of this clone. The rearrangement uses TRBV6-1 and TRBJ2-1, with 12 bases that match TRBD1. Germline loops: CDR1 MNHNS, CDR2 SASEGT. This CDR3 comprises 16 residues. V lost 1 base to trimming and J lost 7 bases; unmatched junction nucleotides: 5. The CDR3 DNA is TGTGCCAGCAGTGAAGGTGGGACAGGGGGCGGGAATGAGCAGTTCTTC. This codes for CASSEGGTGGGNEQFF.

The chain uses TRBV21-1 and TRBJ2-1; the table's D call, TRBD2, has no DNA check behind it. TRBV21-1 is a pseudogene locus. The length of the CDR3 is 15 residues. The CDR3 sequence is CASSLGTRGRNEQFF. The CDR3 DNA reads TGTGCCAGCAGCTTGGGGACTCGGGGGAGAAATGAGCAGTTCTTC.

The chain couples TRBV5-6 to TRBJ2-7; a weak D match, TRBD2 (6 bases). Germline CDR1 and CDR2: SGHDT and YYEEEE. This CDR3 spans 14 amino acids. Deletions cut 4 bases from V and 3 bases from J, with 14 bases between. The CDR3 bases are TGTGCCAGCAGCCCCGGCGGGGCTGACTACGAGCAGTACTTC. It translates to CASSPGGADYEQYF.

CDR3 DNA: TGCAGCGTTGCCCGTTTGTCCTATGGCTACACCTTC. Translated: CSVARLSYGYTF. This chain uses TRBV29-1 with TRBJ1-2, with D unclear. Between the trimmed V and J ends, which lost 4 bases and 4 bases, there was a span of 10 bases. The CDR3 has 12 amino acids. CDR1 and CDR2 from the germline V gene are SQVTM and ANQGSEA. Together with reference TRBV29-1 and TRBJ1-2, the CDR3 gives the full variable domain: SAVISQKPSRDICQRGTSLTIQCQVDSQVTMMFWYRQQPGQSLTLIATANQGSEATYESGFVIDKFPISRPNLTFSTLTVSNMSPEDSSIYLCSVARLSYGYTFGSGTRLTVV.

The chain employs TRBV6-5 and TRBJ1-1; weak D call: TRBD1 (5 bases). The CDR3 covers 15 residues. V was clipped by 6 bases and J by 5 bases, with 19 bases between them. CDR1 is MNHEY and CDR2 is SVGAGI in the germline V gene. The CDR3 sequence is CASSDPGRGWTEAFF. In DNA form, the CDR3 reads TGTGCCAGCAGCGACCCCGGACGGGGGTGGACTGAAGCTTTCTTT.

This sequence joins TRBV30 and TRBJ2-5, with D maybe TRBD1 (5 bases). The end of the DNA aligns better with TRBJ2-7, so the J call may be wrong. This CDR3 comprises 11 residues. Germline V gene data show CDR1 as GTSNPN and CDR2 as SVGIG (reference sequence). As DNA, the CDR3 is TGTGCCTGGAGTAGGGGATACGAGCAGTACTTC. This translates into CAWSRGYEQYF.

The J gene is TRBJ2-3, the V gene TRBV27; D remains unclear. Between the trimmed V and J ends, which lost 3 bases and 1 base, there was a span of 8 bases. This CDR3 contains 14 residues. From germline, CDR1 is MNHEY and CDR2 SMNVEV (reference sequence). The CDR3 DNA reads TGTGCCAGCAGTTTCCAGGATCGCACAGATACGCAGTATTTT. This encodes CASSFQDRTDTQYF.

This chain uses TRBV13 with TRBJ1-1; D perhaps matches TRBD1 (6 bases). This CDR3 has 12 residues. Germline V CDR1 and CDR2: PRHDT, FYEKMQ (reference sequence). The V and J ends lost 8 bases and 4 bases respectively, with 11 bases between them. The CDR3 region has the DNA TGTGCCAGCTTTTTAGGGGGCACTGAAGCTTTCTTT. It is translated as CASFLGGTEAFF.

This rearrangement joins TRBV25-1 to TRBJ2-6, with unresolved D. The germline CDR1 and CDR2 sequences are MGHDK and SYGVNS. The CDR3 runs 14 residues. V gave up 7 bases and J gave up 0 bases, with 7 bases separating them. The CDR3, as DNA: TGTGCCAGCACCCCAGGCTCTGGGGCCAACGTCCTGACTTTC. Translation: CASTPGSGANVLTF.

The table lists this clone with a few counts. V usage is TRBV6-1 and J usage is TRBJ1-4, with TRBD1 identical over 8 bases. The CDR3 has 18 amino acids. Trimming removed 4 bases from V and 0 bases from J; junction bases left unmatched: 10. Germline loops: CDR1 MNHNS, CDR2 SASEGT. The CDR3 nucleotides read TGTGCCAGCAGTGCTCCGACAGGGGTGCTCCCAACTAATGAAAAACTGTTTTTT. Amino acids: CASSAPTGVLPTNEKLFF.

V is TRBV6-4 and J is TRBJ1-4; no clear D gene. The CDR3 consists of 13 residues. Per the germline V gene, CDR1 is MRHNA and CDR2 is SNTAGT. V lost 2 bases, J lost 3 bases, and 4 bases lay in between. The CDR3 sequence is CASSDPANEKLFF. As DNA, the CDR3 is TGTGCCAGCAGTGACCCGGCTAATGAAAAACTGTTTTTT.

The J gene is TRBJ2-7, the V gene TRBV6-6; possible D gene TRBD1, 6 bases. Germline V CDR1 and CDR2: MNHNY, SVGAGI (reference sequence). The CDR3 consists of 13 residues. Between the trimmed V and J ends, which lost 5 bases and 5 bases, there was a span of 13 bases. CDR3 protein: CASSEDSFDEQYF. The CDR3 DNA reads TGTGCCAGCAGTGAGGACAGTTTCGACGAGCAGTACTTC.

The chain uses TRBV6-5 and TRBJ2-7; TRBD1 aligns across 8 bases. The ends lost 6 bases at V and 7 bases at J; junction bases unmatched: 8. The CDR3 length is 13 residues. The V gene's germline CDR1 is MNHEY and CDR2 SVGAGI. CDR3 DNA: TGTGCCAGCAGGTGGACAGGGATCGGGGAGCAGTACTTC. Translating it yields CASRWTGIGEQYF.

In its sample, this clone was seen once. This chain connects TRBV25-1 to TRBJ1-4; 10 nucleotides agree with TRBD1. V shed 11 bases, J shed 7 bases, and the junction held 16 bases outside the gene matches. Germline V gene data show CDR1 as MGHDK and CDR2 as SYGVNS. The CDR3 runs to 16 residues. This CDR3 reads CASSLGDRGFGEKLFF. The DNA of the CDR3 is TGTGCCTCCTCCCTTGGGGACAGGGGTTTTGGTGAAAAACTGTTTTTT.

V is TRBV15 and J is TRBJ2-3, with D possibly TRBD2 on 6 matching bases. V gave up 2 bases and J gave up 10 bases, with 10 bases separating them. The CDR3 covers 12 residues. CDR1 is LNHNV, CDR2 YYDKDF, per germline (reference sequence). The chain's CDR3 is CATSRSLAAQYF. The CDR3 bases are TGTGCCACCAGCAGATCACTAGCCGCGCAGTATTTT. The whole variable domain, filled in from reference TRBV15 and TRBJ2-3, reads DAMVIQNPRYQVTQFGKPVTLSCSQTLNHNVMYWYQQKSSQAPKLLFHYYDKDFNNEADTPDNFQSRRPNTSFCFLDIRSPGLGDTAMYLCATSRSLAAQYFGPGTRLTVL.

The chain uses TRBV11-2 and TRBJ1-1, with D possibly TRBD1 on 6 matching bases. V lost 3 bases and J lost 5, with 10 bases in between. CDR3 length: 13 residues. Germline V gene lookup returns CDR1 SGHAT and CDR2 FQNNGV. CDR3 nucleotide sequence: TGTGCCAGCAGCTTGGGGGCCCGGACTGAAGCTTTCTTT. This sequence encodes CASSLGARTEAFF. Complete variable domain (other parts from reference TRBV11-2 and TRBJ1-1): EAGVAQSPRYKIIEKRQSVAFWCNPISGHATLYWYQQILGQGPKLLIQFQNNGVVDDSQLPKDRFSAERLKGVDSTLKIQPAKLEDSAVYLCASSLGARTEAFFGQGTRLTVV.